Following are 32 T cell receptor beta chains from one sample sequenced in a study of regulatory T cells in long-lasting Graves disease. Time point defined: newly diagnosed GD, antithyroid drugs for less than 3 months. Scientists built the TCR library using RNA that was extracted from PBMCs. Building of the TCR beta libraries involved iRepertoire HTBI primers and Arm-PCR of CDR3 regions. TCRdb fed the multiplex PCR reads into MiXCR, producing one record per CDR3 protein. The repertoire includes fewer than 400,000 distinct CDR3 sequences, more than 15% of them detected once, and about 40% sits in the top ten. The input for sequencing was peripheral blood mononuclear cells (PBMCs), taken at new diagnosis, from a patient treated with antithyroid drugs. These receptors all stem from a female donor with Graves disease.

The table lists this clonotype with many counts. The chain has TRBV13 and TRBJ2-7; the match to TRBD2 covers 7 bases. The germline gives CDR1 PRHDT, CDR2 FYEKMQ (reference sequence). The CDR3 totals 13 residues. Trimming cost V 7 bases and J 8 bases; bases outside gene matches: 11. In DNA, the CDR3 is TGTGCCAGCATCCCTAGCGGCCCCTTCAAGCAGTACTTC. This gives the protein CASIPSGPFKQYF.

In this sample, this clonotype turned up many times. The J gene is TRBJ1-4, the V gene TRBV27; no definite D call. Trimming removed 5 bases from V and 6 bases from J, with 10 bases in between. In germline, CDR1 is MNHEY, CDR2 SMNVEV (reference sequence). The CDR3 totals 13 residues. The CDR3 loop is CASSESTYEKLFF. The CDR3 nucleotides read TGTGCCAGCAGTGAGTCTACATATGAAAAACTGTTTTTT.

The sample holds many counts of this clonotype. The V and J genes are TRBV24-1 and TRBJ1-1; perhaps TRBD1 as D (5 bases). CDR3 length equals 13 residues. Germline V gives CDR1 KGHDR, CDR2 SFDVKD. With 3 bases removed from V and 5 bases from J, the gap between germline ends came to 9 bases. The CDR3 is CATSDGGRTEAFF. The CDR3, as DNA: TGTGCCACCAGTGATGGGGGTAGGACTGAAGCTTTCTTT.

A note on this clonotype: A read error is possible here, since a much larger clone lies one base away. CDR3 sequence reads: CASSLNGELFF. In nucleotides, the CDR3 is TGTGCCAGCAGCTTAAACGGGGAGCTGTTTTTT. The chain combines TRBV7-3 with TRBJ2-2; D ambiguous. V was pared by 1 base and J by 7 bases, with 1 base between. CDR3 size: 11 residues. From germline, CDR1 is SGHTA and CDR2 FQGTGA. The full variable domain, completed using reference TRBV7-3 and TRBJ2-2, is GAGVSQTPSNKVTEKGKYVELRCDPISGHTALYWYRQSLGQGPEFLIYFQGTGAADDSGLPNDRFFAVRPEGSVSTLKIQRTERGDSAVYLCASSLNGELFFGEGSRLTVL.

Many counts were recorded for this clonotype. This chain joins TRBV28 and TRBJ2-1; D is possibly TRBD2 (6 bases). This CDR3 contains 13 residues. Trimming cost V 8 bases and J 5 bases, with 13 bases left between them. Germline assignment: CDR1 MDHEN and CDR2 SYDVKM. CDR3 in DNA: TGTGCCAGCCGAGATAGCGGTCACAATGAGCAGTTCTTC. Translation gives CASRDSGHNEQFF.

This clonotype was counted many times. Here the CDR3 DNA reads TGTGCCAGCAGTTTATCATTTGCCCCAGAGATTTCTGGAAACACCATATATTTT. It yields the protein CASSLSFAPEISGNTIYF. The J gene is TRBJ1-3, the V gene TRBV27; D gene unclear. The CDR3 covers 18 residues. Trimming left V 0 bases short and J 1 base short, with 16 bases between. CDR1 is MNHEY, CDR2 SMNVEV, per germline (reference sequence).

V is TRBV7-2 and J is TRBJ2-1; D unresolved. V lost 5 bases and J 9 bases, leaving 14 bases between the germline ends. The CDR3 is 13 residues long. Germline values: CDR1 SGHTA, CDR2 FQGNSA. Written as DNA, the CDR3 is TGTGCCAGCAGCCTTTTTAGCAGAGTTGAGCAGTTCTTC. Protein: CASSLFSRVEQFF. The full variable domain, rest sourced from reference TRBV7-2 and TRBJ2-1, is GAGVSQSPSNKVTEKGKDVELRCDPISGHTALYWYRQSLGQGLEFLIYFQGNSAPDKSGLPSDRFSAERTGGSVSTLTIQRTQQEDSAVYLCASSLFSRVEQFFGPGTRLTVL.

In this sample, this clonotype turned up many times. The chain links TRBV5-1 to TRBJ1-2, with D unresolved. Germline CDR1 and CDR2: SGHRS and YFSETQ. The CDR3 loop spans 16 amino acids. Trimming took off 0 bases at V and 8 bases at J, with 20 bases between the two ends. The CDR3 coding sequence is TGCGCCAGCAGCTTGGAAGGGCCAACCGGTGGGCAGGGCTACACCTTC. Protein sequence: CASSLEGPTGGQGYTF.

This clonotype turned up a few times. This rearrangement joins TRBV20-1 to TRBJ1-2, with D hard to call. Trimming removed 2 bases from V and 2 bases from J, with 6 bases in between. The length of the CDR3 is 12 residues. CDR1 is DFQATT, CDR2 SNEGSKA, per germline (reference sequence). The CDR3 is CSARPENYGYTF. In DNA, the CDR3 is TGCAGTGCTAGACCGGAAAACTATGGCTACACCTTC.

This clonotype was recorded many times. The gene calls are TRBV11-3 and TRBJ2-7, with D uncertain. V shed 3 bases and J shed 5 bases, with 8 bases lying between them. The CDR3 runs to 12 residues. Germline CDR1 SGHNT, CDR2 YENEEA. The CDR3 loop is CASSFLGHEQYF. CDR3 sequence (DNA): TGTGCCAGCAGCTTTCTGGGCCACGAGCAGTACTTC. The full variable domain, completed using reference TRBV11-3 and TRBJ2-7, is EAGVVQSPRYKIIEKKQPVAFWCNPISGHNTLYWYLQNLGQGPELLIRYENEEAVDDSQLPKDRFSAERLKGVDSTLKIQPAELGDSAVYLCASSFLGHEQYFGPGTRLTVT.

This chain joins TRBV20-1 and TRBJ2-7; 7 positions agree with TRBD2. This CDR3 comprises 17 residues. With V trimmed by 0 bases and J by 2 bases, 13 bases remained unmatched. Germline lookup yields CDR1 DFQATT and CDR2 SNEGSKA (reference sequence). CDR3: CSARDKTSESSPYEQYF. CDR3 nucleotides: TGCAGTGCTAGAGATAAAACTAGCGAGAGTAGTCCCTACGAGCAGTACTTC.

This clonotype was observed a handful of times. The V gene is TRBV24-1, the J gene TRBJ2-5; D call uncertain. Between the trimmed V and J ends, which lost 0 bases and 6 bases, there was a span of 4 bases. Germline assignment: CDR1 KGHDR and CDR2 SFDVKD. The CDR3 totals 12 residues. DNA for the CDR3: TGTGCCACCAGTGATTTGCTTCAGACCCAGTACTTC. Protein sequence: CATSDLLQTQYF.

A note on this clonotype: It differs at one base from a far larger clone, so likely a read error. V gene TRBV12-3 or TRBV12-4 combines with J gene TRBJ2-1, with D tentatively TRBD1 or TRBD2 (5 bases each). Matching the DNA end better, TRBJ2-3 makes the J call doubtful. The CDR3 is made up of 15 amino acids. The CDR3 region is CASSWRLSGTGTQYF. CDR3 DNA: TGTGCCAGCAGTTGGAGGCTTTCCGGCACAGGTACGCAGTATTTT.

In this sample, this clonotype turned up a few times. The genes are TRBV19 and TRBJ1-1, with no clear D. This CDR3 is 16 amino acids long. V gave up 4 bases and J gave up 0 bases, with 15 bases separating them. Looked up from germline, CDR1 is LNHDA and CDR2 is SQIVND (reference sequence). CDR3 nucleotides: TGTGCCAGTAGTACCTCAGGACGATCGATGAACACTGAAGCTTTCTTT. It translates to CASSTSGRSMNTEAFF.

The chain employs TRBV6-5 and TRBJ2-2, with D tentatively TRBD2 (5 bases). The V gene's germline CDR1 is MNHEY and CDR2 SVGAGI. The CDR3 covers 14 residues. Trimming removed 2 bases at V and 7 bases at J, with 11 bases between. As DNA, the CDR3 is TGTGCCAGCAGTTACCCCTCGGGGAGCGGGGAGCTGTTTTTT. Translation: CASSYPSGSGELFF.

About this clonotype: A read error may explain this, as a much larger clone is one base away. The rearrangement joins TRBV5-1 to TRBJ2-7; 8 nucleotides agree with TRBD1. Germline-derived CDR1 and CDR2 are SGHRS and YFSETQ. CDR3 length: 15 amino acids. The ends lost 0 bases at V and 0 bases at J; junction bases unmatched: 2. The CDR3 reads CASSLVQGGSYEQYF. CDR3 sequence (DNA): TGCGCCAGCAGCTTGGTACAGGGGGGCTCCTACGAGCAGTACTTC.

This clonotype was counted ten times or more. This sequence joins TRBV29-1 and TRBJ2-7; TRBD1 agrees at 8 bases. Germline V gene lookup returns CDR1 SQVTM and CDR2 ANQGSEA. V gave up 2 bases and J gave up 6 bases; unmatched junction bases: 6. The CDR3 is 13 amino acids. The CDR3 protein is CSVERTGTREQYF. The CDR3 bases are TGCAGCGTTGAAAGGACAGGGACTCGCGAGCAGTACTTC.

This clonotype was seen repeatedly, ten times or more. The CDR3 DNA is TGTGCCAGCAGTTTATTGGGACTCTACACAGATACGCAGTATTTT. Amino acids: CASSLLGLYTDTQYF. The rearrangement links TRBV28 to TRBJ2-3, with a weak D call TRBD2 (6 bases). The CDR3 consists of 15 residues. CDR1 and CDR2 from the germline V gene are MDHEN and SYDVKM. Trimming pared 1 base from V and 2 bases from J, leaving 10 bases between.

A note on this clonotype: A clone one base away is much larger, so this may be a read error. The chain is built from TRBV20-1 and TRBJ2-7; D is ambiguous. CDR1 DFQATT and CDR2 SNEGSKA come from the germline V gene (reference sequence). The length of the CDR3 is 15 residues. The CDR3 spells CSVQERGVSSYEQHF. The CDR3 nucleotides are TGCAGTGTCCAAGAGAGAGGTGTGAGCTCCTACGAGCAGCACTTC.

This clonotype was seen more than once but under ten times. The chain recombines TRBV29-1 with TRBJ2-1, with TRBD2 matching 7 bases. V shed 6 bases and J 0 bases; nucleotides not matched to a gene: 11. CDR1 SQVTM and CDR2 ANQGSEA come from the germline V gene. This CDR3 comprises 16 residues. CDR3 protein: CSVSLGRDSSYNEQFF. The CDR3 nucleotides are TGCAGCGTGTCCCTTGGGAGGGATAGCTCCTACAATGAGCAGTTCTTC.

This clonotype has ten or more counts. The V gene is TRBV6-1, the J gene TRBJ1-1; 8 bases fit TRBD1. The germline CDR1 and CDR2 sequences are MNHNS and SASEGT. CDR3 size: 16 residues. J lost 0 bases, V lost 6 bases, and 9 bases had no gene match. The CDR3 nucleotides are TGTGCCAGCAGAAGGGACAGGACAAACCTGAACACTGAAGCTTTCTTT. Translation gives CASRRDRTNLNTEAFF.

To note about this clonotype: At one of its ends the junction is not consistent with the germline gene, which may arise from a read error. This chain links TRBV5-1 with TRBJ1-4; 7 bases map to TRBD1. There are 17 residues in the CDR3. Germline CDR1 is SGHRS and CDR2 is YFSETQ. CDR3 protein: CASSSRGDGANNEKLFF. CDR3 coding DNA: TGCGCCAGCAGCTCCAGGGGGGATGGTGCAAATAATGAAAAACTCTTTTTT.

The chain links TRBV10-3 to TRBJ2-3, with D uncertain. Germline V CDR1 and CDR2: ENHRY, SYGVKD. The V and J ends lost 4 bases and 4 bases respectively, with 9 bases between them. This CDR3 region has 13 residues. The DNA for the CDR3 is TGTGCCATCAGTGTGCCAGGAGCAGATACGCAGTATTTT. It encodes CAISVPGADTQYF.

The chain links TRBV20-1 to TRBJ1-1; D remains unclear. Between the trimmed V and J ends, which lost 0 bases and 5 bases, there was a span of 7 bases. The V gene's germline CDR1 is DFQATT and CDR2 SNEGSKA (reference sequence). The CDR3 consists of 12 residues. CDR3 in amino acids: CSARDPRTEAFF. CDR3 in DNA: TGCAGTGCTAGAGATCCCAGGACTGAAGCTTTCTTT.

This clonotype was counted at least ten times. The gene calls are TRBV28 and TRBJ1-2, with unresolved D. Germline assignment: CDR1 MDHEN and CDR2 SYDVKM. Trimming left V 3 bases short and J 3 bases short, with 11 bases between. The CDR3 consists of 14 residues. The CDR3 DNA reads TGTGCCAGCAGTTTTGGGCCGAAGGACTATGGCTACACCTTC. This translates into CASSFGPKDYGYTF.

In the case of this clonotype: A clone one base away is much larger, so this may be a read error. J is TRBJ2-3 and V is TRBV18; no definite D call. Germline loops: CDR1 KGHSH, CDR2 LQKENI. The CDR3 consists of 16 residues. The V and J ends lost 5 bases and 4 bases respectively, with 19 bases between them. In DNA, the CDR3 is TGTGCCAGCTCAATGATACAAGGACCCCAAGCAGATACGCAGTATTTT. It codes for CASSMIQGPQADTQYF.

At least ten counts were recorded for this clonotype. This chain uses TRBV5-6 with TRBJ2-1, with D unclear. In germline, CDR1 is SGHDT, CDR2 YYEEEE. The CDR3 is 12 residues long. The V gene lost 1 base and the J gene lost 9 bases, with 8 bases spanning the gap. The CDR3 is CASSLSQVEQFF. CDR3 coding DNA: TGTGCCAGCAGCTTGTCGCAGGTTGAGCAGTTCTTC. Drawing the rest from reference TRBV5-6 and TRBJ2-1, the complete variable domain is DAGVTQSPTHLIKTRGQQVTLRCSPKSGHDTVSWYQQALGQGPQFIFQYYEEEERQRGNFPDRFSGHQFPNYSSELNVNALLLGDSALYLCASSLSQVEQFFGPGTRLTVL.

The chain uses TRBV27 and TRBJ1-2, with D perhaps matching TRBD1 (6 bases). CDR3 length: 12 amino acids. Germline V gene data show CDR1 as MNHEY and CDR2 as SMNVEV (reference sequence). With 5 bases removed from V and 7 bases from J, the gap between germline ends came to 11 bases. The CDR3 nucleotides read TGTGCCAGCAGTGGGGGGCGTGGTGGCTACACCTTC. Translating it yields CASSGGRGGYTF.

This clonotype was found many times. CDR3 protein: CASRVVSNTGELFF. In DNA form, the CDR3 reads TGTGCCAGTAGGGTAGTTTCGAACACCGGGGAGCTGTTTTTT. This chain connects TRBV19 to TRBJ2-2; D unresolved. This CDR3 region has 14 residues. Trimming stripped 6 bases from V and 0 bases from J, with 8 bases between. The germline gives CDR1 LNHDA, CDR2 SQIVND (reference sequence).

This clonotype showed up just a few times. This clone may be a read error of a much larger clone one base away. The CDR3 does not end in the conserved phenylalanine or tryptophan, so this is likely a read error. CDR3 amino acids: CASSYGPNTEAFL. CDR3 nucleotides: TGTGCCAGCAGTTACGGACCGAACACTGAAGCTTTCCTT. This chain connects TRBV6-5 to TRBJ1-1; unclear D gene. CDR1 is MNHEY, CDR2 SVGAGI, per germline. Trimming stripped 2 bases from V and 1 base from J, with 5 bases between. CDR3 length: 13 amino acids.

The chain combines TRBV29-1 with TRBJ1-1; 7 bases are a match to TRBD1. The V and J ends lost 6 bases and 1 base, in that order; junction bases with no gene match: 14. The CDR3 spans 16 residues. Germline V gives CDR1 SQVTM, CDR2 ANQGSEA. The CDR3 loop is CSVRGGRQKANTEAFF. CDR3 DNA sequence: TGCAGCGTCAGGGGGGGCAGGCAGAAAGCGAACACTGAAGCTTTCTTT. Complete variable domain (other parts from reference TRBV29-1 and TRBJ1-1): SAVISQKPSRDICQRGTSLTIQCQVDSQVTMMFWYRQQPGQSLTLIATANQGSEATYESGFVIDKFPISRPNLTFSTLTVSNMSPEDSSIYLCSVRGGRQKANTEAFFGQGTRLTVV.

In its sample, this clonotype was seen a few times. Just one base apart from a much larger clone, this may be a read error. The genes are TRBV6-2 or TRBV6-3 and TRBJ2-7; 8 bases match TRBD1. Trimming took 5 bases from V and 6 from J; bases not matched to a gene: 3. Germline V lookup: CDR1 MNHEY, CDR2 SVGEGT. The CDR3 runs 12 residues. The CDR3 here is CASSDDRGEQYF. The DNA of the CDR3 is TGTGCCAGCAGTGACGACAGGGGCGAGCAGTACTTC.